This T cell receptor (beta chain) emerged from a study of shared clonotypes between healthy human individuals. About the study: The study drew on a couple of women and a few men aged 18 to 49 as donors.

The CDR3 contains 15 residues. Per the germline V gene, CDR1 is SQVTM and CDR2 is ANQGSEA. The V and J ends lost 6 bases and 5 bases respectively, with 20 bases between them. Deep-level running was used for the assay. For every subset, genomic DNA was evenly distributed across several immunoSEQ plates. TCRdb's copy holds only in-frame clones and misses some; the assay was immunoSEQ multiplex PCR. The repertoire consists of over a million clones, with around 82% occurring once and the leading ten covering 0.55% to 0.7%. Sequencing was performed on memory CD4+ T cells from PBMCs. Subset specified: CD45RA-negative fraction. The sequence was collected from a man between 18 and 29 years old in good health. Some clones in this sample may be carry-over from other donors' samples. This sequence joins TRBV29-1 and TRBJ1-5; possible D gene TRBD1, 5 bases. As DNA, the CDR3 is TGCAGCGTGGAGTTTTGGGAAGGGGAGTATCAGCCCCAGCATTTT. It yields the protein CSVEFWEGEYQPQHF.